Listed below are T cell receptor beta chains from one sample, sequenced in a study of CD8+CD57+ T cells in acquired aplastic anemia. TCRdb re-analysed the reads in MiXCR, keeping a single row per CDR3 protein. Of hundreds of thousands of distinct CDR3 sequences in the sample, roughly 82% were seen once. The sequencing input was sorted CD4+, CD8+, or CD8+CD57+ T cells (not recorded which) from PBMCs. All receptors come from a human donor with aplastic anemia. Both conserved end residues are part of each CDR3. The order of the fields is J gene, clone size, V gene, D gene, CDR3 protein, CDR3 DNA. D genes are given only for firm matches. Size tells how often a clone was seen (once, few, many) or the class of an expanded clone, and some rows leave it out.

J: TRBJ2-5; size: .; V: TRBV7-2; D: TRBD1; CDR3: CASSWDSEQDNEHF; DNA: TGTGCCAGCAGCTGGGACAGCGAACAAGACAACGAGCACTTC
J: TRBJ2-5; size: .; V: TRBV24-1; D: .; CDR3: CATSASPGTGQETQYF; DNA: TGTGCCACCAGTGCTTCACCCGGGACGGGACAAGAGACCCAGTACTTC
J: TRBJ1-1; size: .; V: TRBV7-2; D: .; CDR3: CASSLEVGADYDYFF; DNA: TGTGCCAGCAGCTTAGAAGTGGGCGCGGACTATGACTACTTCTTT
J: TRBJ2-3; size: .; V: TRBV20-1; D: .; CDR3: CSASGYTQYF; DNA: TGCAGTGCTAGTGGTTATACGCAGTATTTT
J: TRBJ1-5; size: few; V: TRBV19; D: .; CDR3: CASSTVDSNQPQHF; DNA: TGTGCCAGTAGTACCGTCGATAGCAATCAGCCCCAGCATTTT
J: TRBJ2-6; size: .; V: TRBV7-8; D: TRBD2; CDR3: CASSLAGGYGTQYLTF; DNA: TGTGCCAGCAGCCTAGCGGGAGGCTACGGGACGCAGTATCTGACTTTC
J: TRBJ2-7; size: few; V: TRBV5-4; D: TRBD2; CDR3: CASSFTSESYEQYF; DNA: TGTGCCAGCAGCTTTACTAGCGAAAGCTACGAGCAGTACTTC
J: TRBJ1-3; size: .; V: TRBV7-9; D: .; CDR3: CASSEGNTIYF; DNA: TGTGCCAGCTCCGAGGGAAACACCATATATTTT
J: TRBJ1-5; size: .; V: TRBV5-4; D: TRBD1; CDR3: CASSQGQGNQPQHF; DNA: TGTGCCAGCAGCCAAGGACAGGGCAATCAGCCCCAGCATTTT
J: TRBJ2-5; size: .; V: TRBV11-2; D: .; CDR3: CASSLVVFREETQYF; DNA: TGTGCCAGCAGCTTAGTGGTATTTCGGGAGGAGACCCAGTACTTC
J: TRBJ2-5; size: few; V: TRBV7-8; D: .; CDR3: CASSLARGHETQYF; DNA: TGTGCCAGCAGCTTAGCTAGAGGTCACGAGACCCAGTATTTC
J: TRBJ1-2; size: .; V: TRBV7-3; D: .; CDR3: CASSDGGVHEYTF; DNA: TGTGCCAGCAGCGATGGGGGAGTTCATGAGTACACCTTC
J: TRBJ2-7; size: few; V: TRBV29-1; D: .; CDR3: CSVSGTASSYEQYF; DNA: TGCAGCGTTTCCGGGACGGCGAGCTCCTACGAGCAGTACTTC
J: TRBJ2-7; size: .; V: TRBV7-8; D: .; CDR3: CASSLEGGPDTQYEQYF; DNA: TGTGCCAGCAGCTTAGAGGGAGGTCCCGATACGCAGTACGAGCAGTACTTC
J: TRBJ2-1; size: once; V: TRBV9; D: .; CDR3: CASSVGPLNEQFF; DNA: TGTGCCAGCAGCGTAGGGCCTTTGAATGAGCAGTTCTTC
J: TRBJ2-3; size: .; V: TRBV7-2; D: TRBD1; CDR3: CASSLGRTGTTDF; DNA: TGTGCCAGCAGCTTAGGTCGGACAGGTACCACGGATTTT
J: TRBJ2-3; size: .; V: TRBV7-8; D: TRBD2; CDR3: CASSLPGGPYTEYF; DNA: TGTGCCAGCAGCCTCCCGGGGGGACCGTACACTGAGTATTTT
J: TRBJ2-3; size: .; V: TRBV9; D: TRBD1; CDR3: CASSEGGTGVNTDF; DNA: TGTGCCAGCAGCGAAGGGGGGACAGGGGTGAACACTGATTTT
J: TRBJ2-2; size: .; V: TRBV7-2; D: .; CDR3: CASSLRKQGRGNTGELFF; DNA: TGTGCCAGCAGCCTCCGAAAACAGGGAAGGGGGAACACCGGGGAGCTGTTTTTT
J: TRBJ2-1; size: .; V: TRBV7-9; D: .; CDR3: CASSAQGTDTDAFQFF; DNA: TGTGCCAGCAGCGCACAGGGTACGGACACTGACGCTTTCCAGTTCTTC
J: TRBJ1-1; size: .; V: TRBV12-3/TRBV12-4; D: .; CDR3: CASSYQANTEAFF; DNA: TGTGCCAGCAGTTACCAGGCGAACACTGAAGCTTTCTTT
J: TRBJ1-1; size: .; V: TRBV7-3; D: .; CDR3: CASSPPPGHRHEHF; DNA: TGTGCCAGCAGCCCCCCTCCGGGACACAGACATGAACACTTT
J: TRBJ1-5; size: .; V: TRBV14; D: TRBD1; CDR3: CASSETGGGQPQHF; DNA: TGTGCCAGCAGTGAGACAGGGGGCGGTCAGCCCCAGCATTTT
J: TRBJ2-5; size: .; V: TRBV15; D: .; CDR3: CATSRDSQYF; DNA: TGTGCCACCAGCAGAGATAGCCAGTACTTC